This T cell receptor beta chain was recorded in a study of cytomegalovirus exposure and HLA in healthy donors. Overall study: A subsequent analysis stated that the 120 or so validation repertoires were run on the same platform as the 600 to 750 first-cohort repertoires. Study-wide results and caveats: The study flagged 150 to 200 TCR beta chains as cytomegalovirus-associated.

The table came from immunoSEQ multiplex PCR; TCRdb's copy has only in-frame clones and leaves some out. The table includes about 240,000 clones, more than 75% detected once. Regarding this clone: Its antigen is unidentified.

V lost 2 bases and J lost 3; bases outside the gene matches: 4. The CDR3 has 15 residues. Germline V gene sequence: CDR1 SGHTS, CDR2 YDEGEE. The donors were members of the validation cohort, which comprised 120 subjects and was separate from the first cohort of roughly 700 subjects. This receptor was taken from a woman under 40 in good health and CMV-seropositive. The sequenced sample was PBMCs. The rearrangement joins TRBV5-8 to TRBJ1-5; TRBD1 aligns across 8 bases. The CDR3 DNA is TGTGCCAGCAGCTTTACAGGGGGTACCAATCAGCCCCAGCATTTT. Translating gives CASSFTGGTNQPQHF.